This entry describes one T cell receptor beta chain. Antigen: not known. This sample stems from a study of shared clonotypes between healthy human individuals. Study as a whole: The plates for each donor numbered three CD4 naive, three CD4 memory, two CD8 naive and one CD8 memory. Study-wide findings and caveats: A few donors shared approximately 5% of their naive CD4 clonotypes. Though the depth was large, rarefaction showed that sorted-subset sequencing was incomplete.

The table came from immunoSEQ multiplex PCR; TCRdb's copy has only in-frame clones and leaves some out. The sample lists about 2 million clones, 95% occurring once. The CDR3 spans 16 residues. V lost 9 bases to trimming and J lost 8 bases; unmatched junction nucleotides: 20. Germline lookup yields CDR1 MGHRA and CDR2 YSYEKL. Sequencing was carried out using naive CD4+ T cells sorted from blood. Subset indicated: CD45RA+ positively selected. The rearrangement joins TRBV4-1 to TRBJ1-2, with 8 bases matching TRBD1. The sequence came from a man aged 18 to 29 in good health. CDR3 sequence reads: CASSNRTGKVLSGYTF. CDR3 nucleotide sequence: TGCGCCAGTTCTAACCGGACAGGGAAGGTGCTTTCCGGCTACACCTTC.